These 24 T cell receptor beta chains share one sample of origin, sequenced in a study of blood T cell repertoires in COVID-19. The table came from immunoSEQ multiplex PCR; TCRdb's copy has only in-frame clones and leaves some out. Among roughly 120,000 clones listed, approximately 90% were seen once. Sequencing input: peripheral blood. The receptors were gathered from a human donor with active COVID-19. The donor label of this sample is uncertain.

The rearrangement links TRBV4-1 to TRBJ1-6; 8 bases agree with TRBD1. The CDR3 runs to 15 residues. Germline V CDR1 and CDR2: MGHRA, YSYEKL. Losses at the gene ends were 3 bases for V and 8 bases for J; bases not matched to a gene: 6. The chain's CDR3 is CASSHRQGLYSPLHF. CDR3 DNA: TGCGCCAGCAGCCATAGACAGGGGCTTTATTCACCCCTCCACTTT.

The chain is built from TRBV27 and TRBJ2-3; 8 nucleotides align to TRBD2. V lost 4 bases and J lost 6; bases outside the gene matches: 9. The CDR3 has 15 amino acids. The germline V gene encodes CDR1 MNHEY and CDR2 SMNVEV (reference sequence). DNA for the CDR3: TGTGCCAGCAGTTCCCTAGGACTAGCTGGGGATACGCAGTATTTT. It is translated as CASSSLGLAGDTQYF.

J is TRBJ1-5 and V is TRBV28; 10 nucleotides agree with TRBD1. This CDR3 contains 14 residues. With V trimmed by 7 bases and J by 7 bases, 7 bases remained unmatched. CDR1 is MDHEN and CDR2 is SYDVKM in the germline V gene. CDR3 region: CASIDRGLFQPQHF. The CDR3 coding sequence is TGTGCCAGCATAGACAGGGGGCTCTTCCAGCCCCAGCATTTT. The full variable domain, rest sourced from reference TRBV28 and TRBJ1-5, is DVKVTQSSRYLVKRTGEKVFLECVQDMDHENMFWYRQDPGLGLRLIYFSYDVKMKEKGDIPEGYSVSREKKERFSLILESASTNQTSMYLCASIDRGLFQPQHFGDGTRLSIL.

This chain connects TRBV29-1 to TRBJ1-2; TRBD1 might be the D (5 bases). With 7 bases removed from V and 1 base from J, the gap between germline ends came to 10 bases. The CDR3 runs 12 residues. CDR1 is SQVTM and CDR2 is ANQGSEA in the germline V gene. CDR3: CSAADSNYGYTF. The CDR3 bases are TGCAGCGCCGCAGACAGTAACTATGGCTACACCTTC.

The V and J genes are TRBV6-6 and TRBJ2-1, with 11 positions matching TRBD1. The CDR3 runs to 15 residues. From germline, CDR1 is MNHNY and CDR2 SVGAGI (reference sequence). Losses at the gene ends were 8 bases for V and 4 bases for J; bases not matched to a gene: 7. Written as DNA, the CDR3 is TGTGCCAGCCTAGGACAGGGGGCCTTTTACAATGAGCAGTTCTTC. Encoded protein: CASLGQGAFYNEQFF.

This chain joins TRBV5-1 and TRBJ2-7; D gene uncertain. The CDR3 totals 12 residues. Trimming stripped 7 bases from V and 2 bases from J, with 10 bases between. Germline V gene lookup returns CDR1 SGHRS and CDR2 YFSETQ. This CDR3 reads CASYSTPYEQYF. DNA for the CDR3: TGCGCCAGCTACAGTACCCCCTACGAGCAGTACTTC.

This rearrangement joins TRBV7-9 to TRBJ2-6; D perhaps matches TRBD1 (5 bases). The V gene's germline CDR1 is SEHNR and CDR2 FQNEAQ (reference sequence). Trimming removed 1 base at V and 4 bases at J, with 8 bases between. The CDR3 contains 15 residues. CDR3 DNA: TGTGCCAGCAGCTTAGGGGGCACCGGGGCCAACGTCCTGACTTTC. This sequence encodes CASSLGGTGANVLTF.

The chain is built from TRBV27 and TRBJ2-1; 7 nucleotides agree with TRBD2. V lost 5 bases to trimming and J lost 10 bases; unmatched junction nucleotides: 8. Looked up from germline, CDR1 is MNHEY and CDR2 is SMNVEV (reference sequence). The CDR3 has 13 amino acids. The CDR3 reads CASSPRGRVEQFF. The CDR3 DNA reads TGTGCCAGCAGTCCCCGTGGGAGGGTGGAGCAGTTCTTC.

V gene TRBV10-3 combines with J gene TRBJ2-7, with TRBD2 matching over 7 bases. Trimming at V came to 9 bases and at J to 2 bases, leaving 1 base not matched to a gene. The CDR3 is 11 residues long. Per germline, CDR1 ENHRY and CDR2 SYGVKD. CDR3 residues: CAMGGAYEQYF. Written as DNA, the CDR3 is TGTGCCATGGGGGGGGCCTACGAGCAGTACTTC.

V usage is TRBV5-5 and J usage is TRBJ1-1; D uncertain. Germline V CDR1 and CDR2: SGHKS, YYEKEE (reference sequence). Between the trimmed V and J ends, which lost 6 bases and 4 bases, there was a span of 19 bases. The CDR3 loop spans 15 amino acids. The CDR3 DNA is TGTGCCAGCACCCTGAGGCCCTCAAGAGTCACTGAAGCTTTCTTT. Amino acids: CASTLRPSRVTEAFF. The full variable domain, its missing parts supplied by reference TRBV5-5 and TRBJ1-1, is DAGVTQSPTHLIKTRGQQVTLRCSPISGHKSVSWYQQVLGQGPQFIFQYYEKEERGRGNFPDRFSARQFPNYSSELNVNALLLGDSALYLCASTLRPSRVTEAFFGQGTRLTVV.

The V call is TRBV18, the J call TRBJ2-1; D remains unclear. The CDR3 extends over 15 amino acids. Trimming removed 3 bases at V and 6 bases at J, with 15 bases between. Germline V gives CDR1 KGHSH, CDR2 LQKENI. CDR3 loop: CASSPPLGLANEQFF. The CDR3 nucleotides read TGTGCCAGCTCACCCCCGTTGGGCCTCGCCAATGAGCAGTTCTTC.

This chain links TRBV7-8 with TRBJ1-1, with D possibly TRBD1 on 5 matching bases. This CDR3 has 16 residues. Germline CDR1 is SGHVS and CDR2 is FQNEAQ. V was trimmed by 6 bases and J by 0 bases, leaving 17 bases between them. CDR3 region: CASSLQDRQLNTEAFF. The CDR3 DNA sequence: TGTGCCAGCAGTCTCCAAGACAGACAATTGAACACTGAAGCTTTCTTT.

Notes on this clone: Other DNA variants within this sample encode the same CDR3. The CDR3 DNA follows: TGTGCCAGCAGCTTTGGACAGGGGTCTGGAAACACCATATATTTT. Protein product: CASSFGQGSGNTIYF. This rearrangement joins TRBV7-2 to TRBJ1-3; 9 bases align to TRBD1. The length of the CDR3 is 15 residues. Trimming removed 3 bases from V and 1 base from J; junction bases left unmatched: 1. Germline loops: CDR1 SGHTA, CDR2 FQGNSA.

The rearrangement uses TRBV24-1 and TRBJ1-2, with D perhaps TRBD1 (6 bases). Germline CDR1 reads KGHDR; CDR2 reads SFDVKD. There are 15 residues in the CDR3. The V and J ends lost 4 bases and 2 bases respectively, with 13 bases between them. CDR3 residues: CATSESFGTNYGYTF. The CDR3 DNA follows: TGTGCCACCAGTGAGAGCTTCGGGACAAACTATGGCTACACCTTC.

CDR3 sequence: CASSLGGVGSSNEQFF. CDR3 DNA: TGTGCCAGCAGTTTAGGAGGGGTCGGGTCTAGCAATGAGCAGTTCTTC. V gene TRBV28 combines with J gene TRBJ2-1; D perhaps matches TRBD2 (6 bases). The CDR3 spans 16 residues. Trimming left V 2 bases short and J 6 bases short, with 17 bases between. The germline V gene has CDR1 MDHEN and CDR2 SYDVKM.

The gene calls are TRBV7-8 and TRBJ2-3; TRBD2 matches 16 bases. CDR3 length: 18 amino acids. Germline loops: CDR1 SGHVS, CDR2 FQNEAQ. V dropped 5 bases and J dropped 5; count of bases not matched to a gene: 10. This CDR3 reads CASSLRGLAGGPGDTQYF. DNA for the CDR3: TGTGCCAGCAGCCTCAGGGGACTAGCGGGGGGGCCAGGAGATACGCAGTATTTT.

CDR3 coding DNA: TGTGCCAGCAGTTTGGGACAGCTCTACGAGCAGTACTTC. Amino acids: CASSLGQLYEQYF. The V and J genes are TRBV28 and TRBJ2-7; TRBD1 matches at 7 bases. The CDR3 runs to 13 residues. In germline, CDR1 is MDHEN, CDR2 SYDVKM. The trim removed 3 bases at V and 3 bases at J, leaving 2 bases unmatched. The full variable domain, completed using reference TRBV28 and TRBJ2-7, is DVKVTQSSRYLVKRTGEKVFLECVQDMDHENMFWYRQDPGLGLRLIYFSYDVKMKEKGDIPEGYSVSREKKERFSLILESASTNQTSMYLCASSLGQLYEQYFGPGTRLTVT.

The rearrangement uses TRBV12-5 and TRBJ2-2; TRBD1 matches at 7 bases. The CDR3 runs to 16 residues. Unmatched junction bases numbered 7, after V lost 3 bases and J lost 3 bases. The germline gives CDR1 LGHNT, CDR2 FRNRAP. This chain's CDR3 is CASGFQTGSDTGELFF. The CDR3 nucleotides are TGTGCTAGTGGTTTCCAGACAGGGTCGGACACCGGGGAGCTGTTTTTT.

This chain uses TRBV29-1 with TRBJ2-7; D unclear. Between the trimmed V and J ends, which lost 0 bases and 4 bases, there was a span of 10 bases. Germline V gives CDR1 SQVTM, CDR2 ANQGSEA. The CDR3 sequence is 13 residues long. CDR3 sequence reads: CSVEDLGRYEQYF. The CDR3 region has the DNA TGCAGCGTTGAAGATCTTGGGCGATACGAGCAGTACTTC.

This chain connects TRBV6-2 or TRBV6-3 to TRBJ2-7; D possibly corresponds to TRBD1 (5 bases). V was clipped by 5 bases and J by 1 base, with 21 bases between them. This CDR3 region has 17 residues. Germline V gene sequence: CDR1 MNHEY, CDR2 SVGEGT. CDR3 sequence (DNA): TGTGCCAGCAGTGCCCTATCTGGGGCAGCGAGATCCTACGAGCAGTACTTC. It is translated as CASSALSGAARSYEQYF.

The chain has TRBV12-1 and TRBJ1-2; the D call in the table, TRBD1, was not verified against the DNA. TRBV12-1 is a known pseudogene. The CDR3 length is 14 residues. The CDR3 DNA follows: TGTGCCAGCAGCTTGACAGGCTTTGGCTATGGCTACACCTTC. This sequence encodes CASSLTGFGYGYTF.

V gene TRBV28 combines with J gene TRBJ1-2; D is uncertain. This CDR3 contains 14 residues. The V end was cut by 2 bases, the J end by 1 base, with 8 bases between. Germline V CDR1 and CDR2: MDHEN, SYDVKM. CDR3 sequence (DNA): TGTGCCAGCAGTTTACCGGGGAGTAACTATGGCTACACCTTC. This gives the protein CASSLPGSNYGYTF.

The chain uses TRBV2 and TRBJ2-5, with 9 bases fitting TRBD1. Germline CDR1 and CDR2: SNHLY and FYNNEI. This CDR3 contains 15 residues. J gave up 5 bases and V 5 bases, and 9 bases lay outside the gene matches. CDR3 in amino acids: CASSLEQGARETQYF. The DNA for the CDR3 is TGTGCCAGCAGTCTTGAACAGGGGGCGCGGGAGACCCAGTACTTC. Drawing the rest from reference TRBV2 and TRBJ2-5, the complete variable domain is EPEVTQTPSHQVTQMGQEVILRCVPISNHLYFYWYRQILGQKVEFLVSFYNNEISEKSEIFDDQFSVERPDGSNFTLKIRSTKLEDSAMYFCASSLEQGARETQYFGPGTRLLVL.

This chain connects TRBV30 to TRBJ2-7; 7 bases are shared with TRBD1. CDR1 is GTSNPN and CDR2 is SVGIG in the germline V gene (reference sequence). The CDR3 contains 14 residues. V gave up 7 bases and J gave up 0 bases; unmatched junction bases: 9. The CDR3 region has the DNA TGTGCCTTTTACATTACAGGGGACTCCTACGAGCAGTACTTC. Amino acid sequence: CAFYITGDSYEQYF.